This T cell receptor beta chain was recorded in a study of T cells in Graves' hyperthyroidism and ophthalmopathy. Whole-study findings and limits: Appearing also in blood were most of the thyroid clonotypes expanded above 0.001.

The CDR3 is 14 residues long. The ends lost 2 bases at V and 10 bases at J; junction bases unmatched: 10. Germline CDR1 reads MNHEY; CDR2 reads SVGEGT. The sample holds many counts of this clonotype. The antigen remains unidentified. An approximately 9.4 ml volume of fresh peripheral blood provided the PBMCs. RNA transcripts gave rise to amplified TCR beta CDR3 regions. With the HTBI primer set, the TCR CDR3 went through a first round of RT-PCR. TCRdb fed the multiplex PCR reads into MiXCR, producing one record per CDR3 protein. The table includes roughly 500,000 distinct CDR3 sequences, around a quarter detected once.

Material: blood. The rearrangement uses TRBV6-2 or TRBV6-3 and TRBJ1-2; 7 bases line up with TRBD1. The clonotype comes from a woman in her twenties or thirties with Graves' ophthalmopathy. The CDR3 coding sequence is TGTGCCAGCAGTTACCGCGGGACAGTCTCTGCCTACACCTTC. Its protein is CASSYRGTVSAYTF.